The next 30 T cell receptor beta chains were all read from a single sample in a study of T-cell memory formation after mild COVID-19. TCRdb used MiXCR to reprocess the 5' RACE reads, holding one entry per CDR3 protein. The data hold roughly 600,000 distinct CDR3 sequences, with under 20% observed a single time. Sequenced sample: PBMCs or a T cell subset sorted from them (not recorded which). The origin of the receptors is an adult woman who had mild COVID-19 (a few samples of this study predate the infection). Cell type and time point are not known.

In this sample, this clonotype turned up many times. The chain employs TRBV24-1 and TRBJ2-1, with D maybe TRBD2 (5 bases). Germline V CDR1 and CDR2: KGHDR, SFDVKD. This CDR3 spans 20 amino acids. V was cut by 4 bases and J by 3 bases, with 27 bases left in between. The CDR3 is CATSDQKITTGSLFYNEQFF. The CDR3 nucleotides read TGTGCCACCAGTGACCAAAAGATTACGACGGGATCTTTATTCTACAATGAGCAGTTCTTC.

This clonotype was seen a few times. The chain links TRBV7-9 to TRBJ1-1; D unclear. Trimming took 0 bases from V and 1 from J, leaving 6 bases between them. This CDR3 is 14 amino acids long. Germline CDR1 is SEHNR and CDR2 is FQNEAQ (reference sequence). The CDR3 coding sequence is TGTGCCAGCAGCTTAGCATTGGGGAACACTGAAGCTTTCTTT. Translated: CASSLALGNTEAFF.

In its sample, this clonotype was seen a few times. The genes are TRBV6-1 and TRBJ2-7; 8 bases match TRBD1. J was trimmed by 4 bases and V by 7 bases; bases with no gene match: 15. Germline V gene lookup returns CDR1 MNHNS and CDR2 SASEGT. CDR3 length: 16 residues. This CDR3 is CASTNPVDRVLYEQYF. The CDR3 nucleotides read TGTGCCAGCACCAACCCCGTGGACAGGGTTTTATACGAGCAGTACTTC.

This clonotype turned up a few times. The rearrangement uses TRBV5-1 and TRBJ2-3, with 10 bases that match TRBD2. Germline-derived CDR1 and CDR2 are SGHRS and YFSETQ. The CDR3 is made up of 15 amino acids. After removal of 4 bases from V and 5 bases from J, the junction contained 7 bases not matched to a gene. The CDR3 loop reads CASSVQAGGQDTQYF. CDR3 sequence (DNA): TGCGCCAGCAGCGTCCAAGCGGGGGGGCAAGATACGCAGTATTTT.

This clonotype showed up just a few times. The chain has TRBV24-1 and TRBJ2-2; 9 bases fit TRBD1. V shed 7 bases, J shed 1 base, and the junction held 0 bases outside the gene matches. This CDR3 contains 14 residues. Germline CDR1 reads KGHDR; CDR2 reads SFDVKD. CDR3 residues: CATRGQGNTGELFF. CDR3 in DNA: TGTGCCACCAGGGGACAGGGGAACACCGGGGAGCTGTTTTTT.

The chain couples TRBV6-2 or TRBV6-3 to TRBJ1-1, with D uncertain. V was pared by 5 bases and J by 6 bases, with 7 bases between. CDR1 is MNHEY and CDR2 is SVGEGT in the germline V gene. There are 11 residues in the CDR3. The CDR3 here is CASSNAAEAFF. The CDR3 DNA reads as TGTGCCAGCAGTAACGCAGCTGAAGCTTTCTTT.

This clonotype appeared a few times. The chain uses TRBV7-9 and TRBJ2-1; TRBD2 matches at 9 bases. Per germline, CDR1 SEHNR and CDR2 FQNEAQ (reference sequence). Trimming at V came to 7 bases and at J to 12 bases, leaving 16 bases not matched to a gene. This CDR3 contains 15 residues. CDR3 residues: CASTNLVVAGVWQFF. The CDR3 nucleotides read TGTGCCAGCACCAACCTCGTAGTAGCGGGGGTTTGGCAGTTCTTC.

This clonotype was seen only a few times. The chain combines TRBV30 with TRBJ2-7, with a possible D match to TRBD2 (5 bases). This CDR3 is 15 amino acids long. Trimming took 0 bases from V and 2 from J, leaving 14 bases between them. Germline V gene lookup returns CDR1 GTSNPN and CDR2 SVGIG (reference sequence). The CDR3 protein is CAWSVQGKTTYEQYF. The CDR3 bases are TGTGCCTGGAGTGTACAAGGGAAGACTACCTACGAGCAGTACTTC.

The J gene is TRBJ2-7, the V gene TRBV4-1; 7 nucleotides match TRBD1. CDR3 length: 12 amino acids. The trim removed 3 bases at V and 6 bases at J, leaving 2 bases unmatched. Germline-derived CDR1 and CDR2 are MGHRA and YSYEKL. In nucleotides, the CDR3 is TGCGCCAGCAGCCAGGCAGGGGGCGAGCAGTACTTC. Translation: CASSQAGGEQYF.

This clonotype was counted only a few times. The genes are TRBV5-6 and TRBJ2-7, with 9 bases that match TRBD2. Trimming took 2 bases from V and 4 from J; bases not matched to a gene: 4. Germline loops: CDR1 SGHDT, CDR2 YYEEEE. The CDR3 consists of 14 residues. The DNA for the CDR3 is TGTGCCAGCAGCTTCGGGACTAGCATTTACGAGCAGTACTTC. Residues: CASSFGTSIYEQYF.

This clonotype turned up a few times. This chain links TRBV7-3 with TRBJ1-2; D gene uncertain. The CDR3 has 14 amino acids. In germline, CDR1 is SGHTA, CDR2 FQGTGA. V was trimmed by 5 bases and J by 4 bases, leaving 14 bases between them. This chain's CDR3 is CASSPSPGTYGYTF. DNA of the CDR3: TGTGCCAGCAGCCCGAGCCCTGGCACCTATGGCTACACCTTC.

The chain links TRBV12-3 or TRBV12-4 to TRBJ1-2; D unresolved. V shed 7 bases and J shed 4 bases, with 16 bases lying between them. CDR3 length equals 14 residues. CDR3 sequence: CASTNRGAFYGYTF. DNA for the CDR3: TGTGCCAGCACCAACCGGGGAGCATTCTATGGCTACACCTTC.

A remark on this clonotype: Just one base apart from a much larger clone, this may be a read error. The chain is built from TRBV2 and TRBJ2-2; 12 bases map to TRBD2. Germline CDR1 is SNHLY and CDR2 is FYNNEI. The CDR3 has 15 amino acids. This CDR3 is CASSELAGGPGELIF. The CDR3 DNA is TGTGCCAGCAGTGAACTAGCGGGAGGGCCCGGGGAGCTGATTTTT.

This clonotype was counted between two and nine times. The chain combines TRBV6-2 or TRBV6-3 with TRBJ1-1, with a tentative D call TRBD1 (5 bases). CDR1 and CDR2 from the germline V gene are MNHEY and SVGEGT. V was pared by 6 bases and J by 1 base, with 12 bases between. This CDR3 spans 14 amino acids. The chain's CDR3 is CASSWDLSNTEAFF. Here the CDR3 DNA reads TGTGCCAGCAGCTGGGACTTATCGAACACTGAAGCTTTCTTT.

This clonotype was found a few times. The genes are TRBV5-1 and TRBJ2-2; D may correspond to TRBD1 or TRBD2 (5 bases each). Trimming took 4 bases from V and 7 from J, leaving 14 bases between them. Germline V gene lookup returns CDR1 SGHRS and CDR2 YFSETQ. The CDR3 totals 14 residues. This CDR3 is CASSPEGRFGELFF. The CDR3 region has the DNA TGCGCCAGCAGCCCAGAGGGGCGGTTCGGGGAGCTGTTTTTT.

This clonotype has a single count. The chain links TRBV19 to TRBJ2-5, with unresolved D. V lost 4 bases, J lost 2 bases, and 11 bases lay in between. CDR1 is LNHDA and CDR2 is SQIVND in the germline V gene (reference sequence). This CDR3 has 14 amino acids. The CDR3 spells CASSTRTAQETQYF. The CDR3 nucleotides read TGTGCCAGTAGTACCAGGACGGCGCAAGAGACCCAGTACTTC.

This clonotype was observed a few times. V gene TRBV3-1 combines with J gene TRBJ2-1; possibly TRBD1 or TRBD2 for D (5 bases each). CDR3 size: 15 residues. The germline V and J ends were trimmed by 4 bases and 5 bases, with 15 bases remaining between them. CDR1 is LGHDT, CDR2 YNNKEL, per germline (reference sequence). Here the CDR3 DNA reads TGTGCCAGCAGCCCGACGGGACGCCGCGACAATGAGCAGTTCTTC. Encoded protein: CASSPTGRRDNEQFF.

The rearrangement links TRBV4-3 to TRBJ1-5; D is undetermined. Trimming took 0 bases from V and 6 from J, leaving 12 bases between them. The CDR3 contains 15 residues. CDR1 is LGHNA, CDR2 YSLEER, per germline. CDR3 residues: CASSQEARSGQPQHF. The DNA for the CDR3 is TGCGCCAGCAGCCAAGAGGCGAGAAGTGGTCAGCCCCAGCATTTT.

This clonotype was seen once. At one end the junction does not follow the germline gene, possibly because of a read error. This chain uses TRBV6-2 or TRBV6-3 with TRBJ2-7; D is perhaps TRBD1 (6 bases). The CDR3 is made up of 15 amino acids. Germline CDR1 is MNHEY and CDR2 is SVGEGT. The CDR3 here is CASSYDPGHSYERYF. As DNA, the CDR3 is TGTGCCAGCAGTTACGACCCGGGACACTCCTACGAGCGGTACTTC.

The genes are TRBV6-2 or TRBV6-3 and TRBJ2-5; D is tentatively TRBD1 or TRBD2 (5 bases each). Germline V gene lookup returns CDR1 MNHEY and CDR2 SVGEGT. The V and J ends lost 4 bases and 1 base respectively, with 13 bases between them. This CDR3 spans 15 amino acids. The CDR3 DNA follows: TGTGCCAGCAGTTTGTCGGGACGGCGCCAAGAGACCCAGTACTTC. Protein sequence: CASSLSGRRQETQYF.

This clonotype was seen a few times. This sequence joins TRBV27 and TRBJ2-1; 7 bases map to TRBD2. This CDR3 region has 15 residues. V lost 10 bases to trimming and J lost 0 bases; unmatched junction nucleotides: 9. Germline V gives CDR1 MNHEY, CDR2 SMNVEV (reference sequence). In DNA form, the CDR3 reads TGTGCCACCCACCACGGGGGGTCCTCCTACAATGAGCAGTTCTTC. It translates to CATHHGGSSYNEQFF.

This clonotype appeared a few times. The chain links TRBV12-3 or TRBV12-4 to TRBJ2-3; D is possibly TRBD2 (6 bases). With 1 base removed from V and 1 base from J, the gap between germline ends came to 12 bases. The CDR3 contains 16 residues. The CDR3 nucleotides are TGTGCCAGCAGTTTAGTGGCTAGCGCAGGCACAGATACGCAGTATTTT. This gives the protein CASSLVASAGTDTQYF.

The chain employs TRBV6-6 and TRBJ1-5, with D unclear. V lost 5 bases and J lost 3, with 14 bases in between. CDR3 size: 15 residues. Germline-derived CDR1 and CDR2 are MNHNY and SVGAGI (reference sequence). The CDR3: CASSPLVGFNQPQHF. The CDR3 bases are TGTGCCAGCAGTCCCCTAGTCGGTTTCAATCAGCCCCAGCATTTT.

The gene calls are TRBV20-1 and TRBJ2-7, with 8 bases that match TRBD1. This CDR3 is built from 16 residues. V was clipped by 3 bases and J by 0 bases; unmatched bases: 10. Germline V gene data show CDR1 as DFQATT and CDR2 as SNEGSKA (reference sequence). The CDR3 DNA is TGCAGTGCTAGTGACAGGGGCGCGTGGAGCTCCTACGAGCAGTACTTC. Translation gives CSASDRGAWSSYEQYF.

The genes are TRBV12-3 or TRBV12-4 and TRBJ2-1; D not resolved. The CDR3 loop spans 13 amino acids. V dropped 2 bases and J dropped 9 bases, with 11 bases sitting between them. CDR3 DNA sequence: TGTGCCAGCAGTTTAACCCCGCCGGGTGAGCAGTTCTTC. The encoded protein is CASSLTPPGEQFF.

This clonotype appeared a few times. The chain carries TRBV2 and TRBJ2-6, with TRBD1 matching 8 bases. The CDR3 consists of 17 residues. Germline V gives CDR1 SNHLY, CDR2 FYNNEI. The trim removed 6 bases at V and 0 bases at J, leaving 7 bases unmatched. The CDR3 protein is CASSLTGDLSGANVLTF. CDR3 bases: TGTGCCAGCAGCCTGACAGGGGACCTCTCTGGGGCCAACGTCCTGACTTTC.

This clonotype showed up many times. This chain uses TRBV6-5 with TRBJ1-1, with 9 bases matching TRBD1. This CDR3 is 14 amino acids long. Per germline, CDR1 MNHEY and CDR2 SVGAGI. V lost 0 bases and J lost 4; bases outside the gene matches: 0. CDR3 amino acids: CASSYSTGGTEAFF. The CDR3 DNA follows: TGTGCCAGCAGTTACTCGACAGGGGGCACTGAAGCTTTCTTT.

Many counts were recorded for this clonotype. The chain has TRBV11-1 and TRBJ2-1; D gene uncertain. Trimming left V 1 base short and J 4 bases short, with 8 bases between. Germline-derived CDR1 and CDR2 are SGHAT and FQDESV (reference sequence). The CDR3 consists of 14 residues. CDR3 DNA: TGTGCCAGCAGCTTAGATACAAGATACAATGAGCAGTTCTTC. Its translation: CASSLDTRYNEQFF.

The chain uses TRBV3-1 and TRBJ1-4; 7 nucleotides align to TRBD1. Germline trimming cut 4 bases from V and 3 bases from J; bases unmatched to any gene: 5. This CDR3 comprises 15 residues. CDR1 is LGHDT, CDR2 YNNKEL, per germline (reference sequence). CDR3: CASSRQGGANEKLFF. CDR3 nucleotide sequence: TGTGCCAGCAGCCGCCAGGGGGGAGCTAATGAAAAACTGTTTTTT.

The sample holds many counts of this clonotype. The V gene is TRBV5-1, the J gene TRBJ2-5, with D uncertain. V shed 0 bases and J shed 1 base, with 1 base lying between them. Germline V gene data show CDR1 as SGHRS and CDR2 as YFSETQ. This CDR3 contains 12 residues. This chain's CDR3 is CASSLAQETQYF. The CDR3 DNA follows: TGCGCCAGCAGCTTGGCCCAAGAGACCCAGTACTTC.